Listed below are T cell receptor beta chains from one sample, sequenced in a study of graft-versus-host responses after intestinal transplantation. Libraries were prepared by immunoSEQ multiplex PCR; TCRdb keeps only in-frame clonotypes and omits some of them. The repertoire holds about 19,000 clones, with roughly 86% as singletons. Sequenced here: bone marrow, sampled approximately 120 days after transplant. All receptors come from a human patient who received an intestinal transplant, so some T cells may come from the graft donor. The CDR3 runs from the conserved cysteine through the conserved F or W. The D gene is left open where the match is weak. For some rows the clone size is stated as once, few or many, or as a class when expanded; others skip it.

J,V,size,D,DNA,CDR3
TRBJ1-1,TRBV28,.,.,TGTGCCAGCAGTTTAGAATACACTGAAGCTTTCTTT,CASSLEYTEAFF
TRBJ2-1,TRBV4-2,.,.,TGTGCCAGCAGCCTGGGGGGCAATGAGCAGTTCTTC,CASSLGGNEQFF
TRBJ2-7,TRBV9,medium-sized,.,TGTGCCAGCAGCGAGAGCGGCTACGAGCAGTACTTC,CASSESGYEQYF
TRBJ2-4,TRBV7-2,.,TRBD2,TGTGCCAGCAGCCTCGGGACTAGCGGGAGGGTAAACATTCAGTACTTC,CASSLGTSGRVNIQYF
TRBJ1-3,TRBV9,.,.,TGTGCCAGCAGCGTAAGTCCGGACTCTGGAAACACCATATATTTT,CASSVSPDSGNTIYF
TRBJ2-4,TRBV9,.,TRBD2,TGTGCCAGCAGCGTTAGCGGGCTAGCCAAAAACATTCAGTACTTC,CASSVSGLAKNIQYF
TRBJ1-1,TRBV27,.,.,TGTGCCAGCAGTTTTGGACGGTTGAACACTGAAGCTTTCTTT,CASSFGRLNTEAFF
TRBJ2-3,TRBV2,.,TRBD2,TGTGCCAGCGCCCGGACTAGCAAGGCAGATACGCAGTATTTT,CASARTSKADTQYF
TRBJ2-3,TRBV7-9,.,TRBD2,TGTGCCAGCAGCCCACAGGAGGGACTAGCGAGAGATACGCAGTATTTT,CASSPQEGLARDTQYF
TRBJ2-1,TRBV6-5,.,.,TGTGCCAGCAGTTACTCCGACAATGAGCAGTTCTTC,CASSYSDNEQFF
TRBJ1-2,TRBV5-8,.,.,TGTGCCAGCAGCTTTCGGCAGGCTTCGTCCCATGGCTACACCTTC,CASSFRQASSHGYTF
TRBJ2-5,TRBV7-9,.,.,TGTGCCAGCAGCAGGGGGGGTAGGGGAGAGACCCAGTACTTC,CASSRGGRGETQYF
TRBJ2-2,TRBV18,.,TRBD1,TGTGCCAGCTCACCTACGACAGGGGACACCGGGGAGCTGTTTTTT,CASSPTTGDTGELFF
TRBJ2-7,TRBV14,.,TRBD2,TGTGCCAGCAGCCCCCAGACTAGCGGGACCATTGAGCAGTACTTC,CASSPQTSGTIEQYF
TRBJ1-1,TRBV5-1,.,.,TGCGCCAGCAGCCCCCAAGGACAGATGAACACTGAAGCTTTCTTT,CASSPQGQMNTEAFF
TRBJ2-7,TRBV7-6,.,.,TGTGCCAGCAGCTCGGGAAACAGTCCCACCTACGAGCAGTACTTC,CASSSGNSPTYEQYF
TRBJ2-1,TRBV10-3,.,TRBD2,TGTGCCATCAGCGCCAGAACTAGCGGACTCTACAATGAGCAGTTCTTC,CAISARTSGLYNEQFF
TRBJ2-1,TRBV9,few,TRBD2,TGTGCCAGCAGCCCAAGCTGGGGGGGGAATGAGCAGTTCTTC,CASSPSWGGNEQFF
TRBJ1-1,TRBV5-1,.,TRBD1,TGCGCCAGCAGCCGAACAGGGGGGACTGAAGCTTTCTTT,CASSRTGGTEAFF
TRBJ2-7,TRBV5-4,.,.,TGTGCCAGCAGCTTGTCTGGGTTCTACGAGCAGTACTTC,CASSLSGFYEQYF
TRBJ2-1,TRBV7-3,.,.,TGTGCCAGCAGCTCCCGGGACAGGGTGCAAAGCGGGGGAGCCTACAATGAGCAGTTCTTC,CASSSRDRVQSGGAYNEQFF
TRBJ2-1,TRBV7-2,once,.,TGTGCCAGCAGCTTAGTCGCAGCCGAGGCCAATGAGCAGTTCTTC,CASSLVAAEANEQFF
TRBJ1-1,TRBV9,.,.,TGTGCCAGCAGTGTAGCCGCTGGGTCGGGCACTGAAGCTTTCTTT,CASSVAAGSGTEAFF
TRBJ2-1,TRBV5-7,.,TRBD2,TGTGCCAGCAGCCCACTGACTAGCGGGAGCGGCAATGAGCAGTTCTTC,CASSPLTSGSGNEQFF
TRBJ1-1,TRBV19,.,.,TGTGCCAGTTTACAGGGTTTGAACACTGAAGCTTTCTTT,CASLQGLNTEAFF
TRBJ1-2,TRBV27,.,TRBD1,TGTGCCAGCAGCCAAGGGACAGGGGTAGGCTACACCTTC,CASSQGTGVGYTF
TRBJ2-7,TRBV28,.,.,TGTGCCAGCAGTCCTACGTACGAGCAGTACTTC,CASSPTYEQYF
TRBJ2-6,TRBV4-1,.,.,TGCGCCAGCAGCTTAAACCCAGCGGGCGTGAGCTCTGGGGCCAACGTCCTGACTTTC,CASSLNPAGVSSGANVLTF
TRBJ2-3,TRBV2,.,TRBD2,TGTGCCAGCAGACCCTTCGAGCGGGGTTTCGATACGCAGTATTTT,CASRPFERGFDTQYF
TRBJ2-5,TRBV7-9,.,.,TGTGCCAGCAGCTTATTGGGAGGGCAGGGGGAGACCCAGTACTTC,CASSLLGGQGETQYF
TRBJ2-4,TRBV10-3,.,.,TGTGCCATCAGTGAGTCGACCGGCGGCGAAGGCATTCAGTACTTC,CAISESTGGEGIQYF
TRBJ2-5,TRBV6-6,.,TRBD2,TGTGCCAGCAGTTACATCGCGGGAGGGACTCGGGGGACCCAGTACTTC,CASSYIAGGTRGTQYF
TRBJ2-1,TRBV19,once,.,TGTGCCAGTAGTGCCATGGGGCTGGGGACTTCCTACAATGAGCAGTTCTTC,CASSAMGLGTSYNEQFF
TRBJ2-3,TRBV27,.,TRBD1,TGTGCCAGCTGGGACAGGGGAACAGATACGCAGTATTTT,CASWDRGTDTQYF
TRBJ2-7,TRBV2,.,.,TGTGCCAGCAGTGGCCTACAGGGTTGGAAAACCGCCTACGAGCAGTACTTC,CASSGLQGWKTAYEQYF
TRBJ1-1,TRBV27,.,.,TGTGCCAGCAGTTTACAGGGGCAGAACACTGAAGCTTTCTTT,CASSLQGQNTEAFF
TRBJ1-5,TRBV18,.,.,TGTGCCAGCTCACCCGATAGCAATCAGCCCCAGCATTTT,CASSPDSNQPQHF
TRBJ2-3,TRBV4-3,few,.,TGCGCCAGCAGCCATTTCCACGGTAGCACAGATACGCAGTATTTT,CASSHFHGSTDTQYF
TRBJ1-5,TRBV13,.,TRBD1,TGTGCCAGCAGCTTGACAGGGGGACAGCCCCAGCATTTT,CASSLTGGQPQHF
TRBJ2-7,TRBV7-3,.,.,TGTGCCAGCAGCTCCCGTTACTACGAGCAGTACTTC,CASSSRYYEQYF
TRBJ2-7,TRBV9,once,TRBD2,TGTGCCAGCAGCCCGGGGTCTAGCGGGTTCGCCTACGAGCAGTACTTC,CASSPGSSGFAYEQYF
TRBJ1-3,TRBV5-6,.,.,TGTGCCAGCAGGACGGCGTCCGGAAACACCATATATTTT,CASRTASGNTIYF